Listed below are T cell receptor beta chains from one sample, sequenced in a study of regulatory T cells in long-lasting Graves disease. TCRdb re-called the multiplex PCR reads through MiXCR, storing one row per CDR3 protein. The table records more than 300,000 distinct CDR3 sequences, about an eighth of them present only once. The same sample was also used in a study of T cells in Graves' hyperthyroidism and ophthalmopathy.

Sequenced here: peripheral blood mononuclear cells (PBMCs), sampled at new diagnosis, from a patient treated with antithyroid drugs. The receptors were sampled from a young woman with Graves disease. The CDR3 runs from the conserved cysteine through the conserved F or W. A D gene is named only where the DNA matches it firmly. Clone size is shown for a subset of rows, as once, few, many or a class of expanded clone.

v_gene,abundance,d_gene,j_gene,CDR3aa,CDR3nt
TRBV25-1,many,NA,TRBJ2-1,CASSAAGMDEQFF,TGTGCCAGCAGTGCGGCGGGGATGGATGAGCAGTTCTTC
TRBV20-1,few,TRBD2,TRBJ2-1,CSAPFSGRTSYNEQFF,TGCAGTGCTCCATTTAGCGGGAGAACTTCCTACAATGAGCAGTTCTTC
TRBV28,many,NA,TRBJ2-7,CASPLREQYF,TGTGCCAGCCCCTTGAGGGAGCAGTACTTC
TRBV13,many,TRBD2,TRBJ2-1,CASSFSGRYNEQFF,TGTGCCAGCAGCTTTAGCGGGAGGTACAATGAGCAGTTCTTC
TRBV4-2,many,TRBD1,TRBJ2-7,CASSQEGQGMYEQYF,TGTGCCAGCAGCCAAGAGGGACAGGGGATGTACGAGCAGTACTTC
TRBV27,many,TRBD2,TRBJ2-5,CASSSGVLQETQYF,TGTGCCAGTTCTAGCGGAGTCCTCCAAGAGACCCAGTACTTC
TRBV6-2/TRBV6-3,NA,TRBD2,TRBJ2-2,CASSHTSGRSTGELFF,TGTGCCAGCAGTCATACTAGCGGGAGGAGTACCGGGGAGCTGTTTTTT
TRBV7-8,many,NA,TRBJ1-2,CASSPYAQTVGSGYTF,TGTGCCAGCAGCCCCTATGCCCAGACGGTTGGTTCGGGCTACACCTTC
TRBV7-8,NA,NA,TRBJ1-1,CASSLGRSLFKRTEAFF,TGTGCCAGCAGCTTAGGACGAAGCCTTTTCAAGAGGACTGAAGCTTTCTTT
TRBV29-1,NA,NA,TRBJ2-5,CSVYRQETQYF,TGCAGCGTTTACAGGCAAGAGACCCAGTACTTC
TRBV24-1,NA,TRBD2,TRBJ2-1,CATRSSLAGAYSEQFF,TGTGCCACCAGGAGTTCTCTAGCGGGAGCCTACAGTGAGCAGTTCTTC
TRBV11-2,many,NA,TRBJ2-2,CASSSRGGELFF,TGTGCCAGCAGCTCCCGTGGCGGGGAGCTGTTTTTT
TRBV12-5,many,TRBD1,TRBJ1-1,CASGLVTGANTEAFF,TGTGCTAGTGGTTTGGTAACAGGGGCAAACACTGAAGCTTTCTTT
TRBV7-9,few,NA,TRBJ2-1,CASSFGDSLAGIGYGQFF,TGTGCCAGCAGCTTCGGGGATTCGTTGGCGGGTATAGGCTACGGGCAGTTCTTC
TRBV3-1,many,TRBD2,TRBJ2-1,CASSQPHGTSDYNEQFF,TGTGCCAGCAGCCAACCCCACGGAACTAGCGACTACAATGAGCAGTTCTTC
TRBV14,few,NA,TRBJ2-2,CASSQATYTGELFF,TGTGCCAGCAGCCAAGCAACTTACACCGGGGAGCTGTTTTTT
TRBV20-1,few,TRBD1,TRBJ2-2,CSASSGTGMYTGELFF,TGCAGTGCTAGCAGTGGGACAGGGATGTACACCGGGGAGCTGTTTTTT
TRBV11-3,many,TRBD1,TRBJ2-1,CASSTAGGGNNEQFF,TGTGCCAGCAGCACCGCAGGGGGTGGTAACAATGAGCAGTTCTTC
TRBV3-1,many,TRBD1,TRBJ1-2,CASSHLLDRPSSHGYTF,TGTGCCAGCAGCCACCTCCTGGACAGGCCCTCATCCCATGGCTACACCTTC
TRBV3-1,many,NA,TRBJ2-7,CASRARERPLISRYF,TGTGCCAGCAGGGCCAGGGAGCGCCCGCTTATTTCTCGGTACTTC
TRBV28,many,TRBD2,TRBJ2-7,CASSSGTTPFYEQYF,TGTGCCAGCAGTTCCGGGACTACCCCTTTCTACGAGCAGTACTTC
TRBV20-1,few,NA,TRBJ2-4,CSARGGVNAKNIQYF,TGCAGTGCTAGGGGTGGGGTAAATGCCAAAAACATTCAGTACTTC
TRBV5-1,few,NA,TRBJ1-1,CASSPPLRGANTEAFF,TGCGCCAGCAGCCCTCCGTTGCGGGGGGCGAACACTGAAGCTTTCTTT
TRBV6-5,many,TRBD2,TRBJ2-2,CASSSLLAGGPGSRTGELFF,TGTGCCAGCAGTTCCTTACTAGCGGGAGGGCCGGGTTCGAGAACCGGGGAGCTGTTTTTT
TRBV18,many,NA,TRBJ1-1,CASSPRVGADTEAFF,TGTGCCAGCTCACCACGAGTCGGTGCGGACACTGAAGCTTTCTTT
TRBV4-1,many,NA,TRBJ1-2,CASGSRDPVKDGYTF,TGCGCCAGCGGAAGCCGGGACCCCGTAAAGGATGGCTACACCTTC
TRBV28,many,NA,TRBJ1-5,CASSLKANQPQHF,TGTGCCAGCAGTTTAAAAGCCAATCAGCCCCAGCATTTT
TRBV11-2,many,NA,TRBJ2-2,CASSFRGQGRAGELFF,TGTGCCAGCAGCTTTAGGGGCCAGGGACGTGCCGGGGAGCTGTTTTTT
TRBV6-1,many,TRBD2,TRBJ2-1,CASSAPGTSSRNEQFF,TGTGCCAGCAGTGCCCCCGGGACTAGCTCTCGGAATGAGCAGTTCTTC
TRBV6-5,many,NA,TRBJ1-1,CASSYSIGHRGYTEAFF,TGTGCCAGCAGTTACTCGATTGGTCATAGGGGGTACACTGAAGCTTTCTTT